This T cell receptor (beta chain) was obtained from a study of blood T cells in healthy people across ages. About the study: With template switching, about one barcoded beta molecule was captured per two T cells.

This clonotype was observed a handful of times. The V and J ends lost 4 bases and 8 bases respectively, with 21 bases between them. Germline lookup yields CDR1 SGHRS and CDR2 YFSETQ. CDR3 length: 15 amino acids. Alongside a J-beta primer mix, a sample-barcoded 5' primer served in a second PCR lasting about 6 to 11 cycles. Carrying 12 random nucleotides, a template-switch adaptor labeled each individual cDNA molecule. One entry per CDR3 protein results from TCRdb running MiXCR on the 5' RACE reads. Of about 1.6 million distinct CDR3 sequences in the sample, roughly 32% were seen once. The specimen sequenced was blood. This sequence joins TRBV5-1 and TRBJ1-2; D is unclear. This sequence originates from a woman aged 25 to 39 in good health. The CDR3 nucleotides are TGCGCCAGCAGCGGCCGGGCCTCCCCCCCGGCAGGCTACACCTTC. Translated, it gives CASSGRASPPAGYTF.